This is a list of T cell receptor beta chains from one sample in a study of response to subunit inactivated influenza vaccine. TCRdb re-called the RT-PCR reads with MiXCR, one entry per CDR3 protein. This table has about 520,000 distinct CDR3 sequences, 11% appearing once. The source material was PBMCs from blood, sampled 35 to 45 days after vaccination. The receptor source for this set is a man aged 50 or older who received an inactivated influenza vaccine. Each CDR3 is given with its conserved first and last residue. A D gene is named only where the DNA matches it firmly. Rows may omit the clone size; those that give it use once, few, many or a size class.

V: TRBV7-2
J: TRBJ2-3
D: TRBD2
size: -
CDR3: CASSRLSGGVTDTQYF
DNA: TGTGCCAGCAGCAGACTTAGCGGGGGGGTCACAGATACGCAGTATTTT

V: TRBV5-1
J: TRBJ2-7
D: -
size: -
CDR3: CASSSYDRSYEQYF
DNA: TGCGCCAGCAGCTCCTACGACAGGTCCTACGAGCAGTACTTC

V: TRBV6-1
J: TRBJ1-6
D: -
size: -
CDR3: CASKRTTSYNSPLHF
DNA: TGTGCCAGCAAGCGGACAACCTCCTATAATTCACCCCTCCACTTT

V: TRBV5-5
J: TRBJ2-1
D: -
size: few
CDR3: CASSATGPNEQFF
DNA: TGTGCCAGCAGCGCTACAGGACCCAATGAGCAGTTCTTC

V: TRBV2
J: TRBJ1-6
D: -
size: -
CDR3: CASRDGITNSPLHF
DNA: TGTGCCAGCAGAGACGGAATCACGAATTCACCCCTCCACTTT

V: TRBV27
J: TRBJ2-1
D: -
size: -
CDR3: CASLKWSGLLYNEQFF
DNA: TGTGCCAGCCTAAAATGGTCGGGATTACTTTACAATGAGCAGTTCTTC

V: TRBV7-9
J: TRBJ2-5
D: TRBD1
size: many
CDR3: CASKGTGETQYF
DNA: TGTGCCAGCAAAGGGACAGGGGAGACCCAGTACTTC

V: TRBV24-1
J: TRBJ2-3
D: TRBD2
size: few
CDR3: CATSDNGLAGTDTQYF
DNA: TGTGCCACCAGTGATAACGGACTAGCGGGGACAGATACGCAGTATTTT

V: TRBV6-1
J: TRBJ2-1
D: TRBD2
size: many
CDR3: CASSPSRAGVPLGNEQFF
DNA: TGTGCCAGCAGCCCCTCGCGGGCGGGAGTTCCCTTGGGGAATGAGCAGTTCTTC

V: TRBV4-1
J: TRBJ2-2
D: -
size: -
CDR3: CASSPIGAGELFF
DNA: TGCGCCAGCAGCCCCATAGGGGCCGGGGAGCTGTTTTTT

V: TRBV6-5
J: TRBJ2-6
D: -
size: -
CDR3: CASSYSLILGSGANVLTF
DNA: TGTGCCAGCAGTTACTCGTTAATTTTGGGCTCTGGGGCCAACGTCCTGACTTTC

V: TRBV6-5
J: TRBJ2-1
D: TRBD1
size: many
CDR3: CASSYSTGPLLYNEQFF
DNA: TGTGCCAGCAGTTACTCGACAGGGCCCCTTTTATACAATGAGCAGTTCTTC

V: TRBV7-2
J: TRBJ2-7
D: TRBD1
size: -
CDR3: CASSSFRDRGLYEQYF
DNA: TGTGCCAGCAGCTCTTTTCGGGACAGGGGCCTTTACGAGCAGTACTTC

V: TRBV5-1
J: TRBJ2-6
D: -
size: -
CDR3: CASSGGYSGANVLTF
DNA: TGCGCCAGCAGCGGGGGGTACTCTGGGGCCAACGTCCTGACTTTC

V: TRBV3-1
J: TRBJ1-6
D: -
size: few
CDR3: CASSQVGSLHF
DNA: TGTGCCAGCAGCCAAGTTGGGTCCCTCCACTTT

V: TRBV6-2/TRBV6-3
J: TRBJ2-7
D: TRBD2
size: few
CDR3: CASKPGLADEQYF
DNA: TGTGCCAGCAAGCCGGGACTAGCGGACGAGCAGTACTTC

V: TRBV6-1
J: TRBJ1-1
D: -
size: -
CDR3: CASSPPPRENTEAFF
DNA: TGTGCCAGCAGTCCACCCCCGCGGGAGAACACTGAAGCTTTCTTT

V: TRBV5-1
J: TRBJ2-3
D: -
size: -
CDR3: CASSLAWDTDTQYF
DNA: TGCGCCAGCAGCTTGGCGTGGGACACAGATACGCAGTATTTT

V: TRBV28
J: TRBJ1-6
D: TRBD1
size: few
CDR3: CATLSGQASNSPLHF
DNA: TGTGCCACCCTCTCGGGACAGGCAAGTAATTCACCCCTCCACTTT

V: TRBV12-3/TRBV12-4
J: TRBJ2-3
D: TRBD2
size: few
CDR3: CASRRSGRREDTQYF
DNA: TGTGCCAGCAGGCGTAGCGGGAGGCGTGAAGATACGCAGTATTTT

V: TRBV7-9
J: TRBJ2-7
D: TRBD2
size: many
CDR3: CASSFSGSSDEQYF
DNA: TGTGCCAGCAGCTTTAGCGGGAGTAGCGACGAGCAGTACTTC

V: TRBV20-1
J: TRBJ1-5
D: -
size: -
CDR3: CSARRVDGNQPQHF
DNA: TGCAGTGCTAGGCGAGTGGATGGGAATCAGCCCCAGCATTTT

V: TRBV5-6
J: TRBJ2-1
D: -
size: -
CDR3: CASTPGRDLTWNEQFF
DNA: TGTGCCAGCACCCCCGGTAGGGACCTCACATGGAATGAGCAGTTCTTC

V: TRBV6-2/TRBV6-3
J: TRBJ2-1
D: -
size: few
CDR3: CATETRSSYNEQFF
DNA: TGTGCCACCGAAACAAGGAGCTCCTACAATGAGCAGTTCTTC

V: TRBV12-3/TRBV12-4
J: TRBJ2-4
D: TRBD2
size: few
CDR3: CASSPTSGGSKNIQYF
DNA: TGTGCCAGCAGCCCCACTAGCGGGGGCTCCAAAAACATTCAGTACTTC

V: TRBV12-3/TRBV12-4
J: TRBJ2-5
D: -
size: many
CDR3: CASKGRRSETQYF
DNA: TGTGCCAGCAAAGGGAGGAGGTCAGAGACCCAGTACTTC

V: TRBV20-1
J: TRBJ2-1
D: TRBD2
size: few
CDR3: CSANGLAAYNEQFF
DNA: TGCAGTGCTAATGGACTAGCGGCCTACAATGAGCAGTTCTTC

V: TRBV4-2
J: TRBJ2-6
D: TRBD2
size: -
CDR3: CASSQAFTSGAISGANVLTF
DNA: TGTGCCAGCAGCCAAGCATTTACTAGCGGGGCTATCTCTGGGGCCAACGTCCTGACTTTC

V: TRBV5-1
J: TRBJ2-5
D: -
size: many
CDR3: CASSLGRIGQETQYF
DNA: TGCGCCAGCAGCTTGGGTAGGATTGGGCAAGAGACCCAGTACTTC

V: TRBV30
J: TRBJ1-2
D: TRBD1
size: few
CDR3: CASPLRQGSYGYTF
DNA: TGTGCCTCCCCGCTACGACAGGGTAGCTATGGCTACACCTTC

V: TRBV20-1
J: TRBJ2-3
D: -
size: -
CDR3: CSARGVVGPRTDTQYF
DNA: TGCAGTGCTAGAGGTGTAGTCGGGCCTAGGACAGATACGCAGTATTTT

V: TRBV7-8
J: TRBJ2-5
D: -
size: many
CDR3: CASSPQDPKETQYF
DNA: TGTGCCAGCAGCCCACAAGATCCCAAAGAGACCCAGTACTTC

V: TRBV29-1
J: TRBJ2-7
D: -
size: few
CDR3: CSVEDFQGTYEQYF
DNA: TGCAGCGTTGAAGATTTCCAGGGTACCTACGAGCAGTACTTC

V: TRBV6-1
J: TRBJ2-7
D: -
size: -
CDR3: CASSGLGRPPGEQYF
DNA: TGTGCCAGCAGTGGCCTGGGACGTCCCCCTGGGGAGCAGTACTTC

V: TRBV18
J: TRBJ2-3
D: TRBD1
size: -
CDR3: CASSPGTGTTDTQYF
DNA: TGTGCCAGCTCACCAGGGACAGGCACGACAGATACGCAGTATTTT

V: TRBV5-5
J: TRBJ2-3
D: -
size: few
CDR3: CASSSTTPTDTQYF
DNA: TGTGCCAGCAGCTCTACGACACCTACAGATACGCAGTATTTT

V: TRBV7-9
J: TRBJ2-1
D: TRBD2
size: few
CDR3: CASSQLAGGRDEQFF
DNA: TGTGCCAGCAGCCAACTAGCGGGAGGGCGGGATGAGCAGTTCTTC

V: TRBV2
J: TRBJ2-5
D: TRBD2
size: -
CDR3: CASIQTSGAAGGKGQYF
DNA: TGTGCCAGCATCCAGACTAGCGGGGCCGCCGGCGGGAAGGGCCAGTACTTC

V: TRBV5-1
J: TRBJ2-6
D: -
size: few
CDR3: CASSAGSSGANVLTF
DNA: TGCGCCAGCAGCGCCGGGAGCTCTGGGGCCAACGTCCTGACTTTC

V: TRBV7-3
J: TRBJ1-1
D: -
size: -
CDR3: CASSQYVGRGSLNTEAFF
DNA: TGTGCCAGCAGCCAATACGTAGGGAGGGGGTCCCTGAACACTGAAGCTTTCTTT

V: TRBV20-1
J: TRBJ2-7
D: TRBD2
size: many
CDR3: CSATLAGVSYEQYF
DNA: TGCAGTGCTACGCTAGCGGGAGTTTCCTACGAGCAGTACTTC

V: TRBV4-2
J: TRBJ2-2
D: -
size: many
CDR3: CASSHPDRDLKTGELFF
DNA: TGTGCCAGCAGCCACCCCGACAGAGATTTGAAAACCGGGGAGCTGTTTTTT